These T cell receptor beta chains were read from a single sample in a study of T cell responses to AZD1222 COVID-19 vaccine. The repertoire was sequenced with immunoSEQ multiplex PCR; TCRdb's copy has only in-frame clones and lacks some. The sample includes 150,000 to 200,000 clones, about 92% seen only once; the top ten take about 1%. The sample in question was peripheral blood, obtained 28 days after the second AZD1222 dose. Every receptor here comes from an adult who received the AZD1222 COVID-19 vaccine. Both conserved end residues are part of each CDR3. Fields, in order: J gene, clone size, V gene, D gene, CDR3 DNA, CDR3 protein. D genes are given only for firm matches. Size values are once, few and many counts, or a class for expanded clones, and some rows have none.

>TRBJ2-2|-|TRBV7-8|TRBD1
TGTGCCAGCAGCTTCCCGGGACAGGGGACCGGGGAGCTGTTTTTT
CASSFPGQGTGELFF
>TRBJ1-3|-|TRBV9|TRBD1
TGTGCCAGCAGCGAGACAGGGGGGGACGGAAACACCATATATTTT
CASSETGGDGNTIYF
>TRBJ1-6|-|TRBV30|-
TGTGCCTGGGACGGGGGGGACTATAATTCACCCCTCCACTTT
CAWDGGDYNSPLHF
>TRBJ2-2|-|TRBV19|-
TGTGCCAGTAGCTCTCCCGGGGGACGACAAGCGAACACCGGGGAGCTGTTTTTT
CASSSPGGRQANTGELFF
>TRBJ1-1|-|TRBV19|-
TGTGCCAGCACGCCCGAAGGGGTGTGGACTGAAGCTTTCTTT
CASTPEGVWTEAFF
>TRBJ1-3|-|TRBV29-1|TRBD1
TGCAGCGTGGGTGACAGGGGGTATAACACCATATATTTT
CSVGDRGYNTIYF
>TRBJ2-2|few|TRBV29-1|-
TGCAGCGTTGAAGATCAACTAGGCTCGAACACCGGGGAGCTGTTTTTT
CSVEDQLGSNTGELFF
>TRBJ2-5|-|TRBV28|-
TGTGCCAGCAGTCCCTACCTAAGACGGGCCCAAGAGACCCAGTACTTC
CASSPYLRRAQETQYF
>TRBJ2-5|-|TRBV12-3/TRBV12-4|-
TGTGCCAGCAGTTTAAGCAGGCAAGAGACCCAGTACTTC
CASSLSRQETQYF
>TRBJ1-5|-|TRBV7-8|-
TGTGCCAGCAGCTTAGCGTGGGGAAAAGGTCTTCAGCCCCAGCATTTT
CASSLAWGKGLQPQHF
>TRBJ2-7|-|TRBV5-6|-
TGTGCCAGCAGCCTTGGACAGACCACCTACGAGCAGTACTTC
CASSLGQTTYEQYF
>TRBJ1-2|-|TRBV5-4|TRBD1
TGTGCCAGCAGCCTCGGGACAGGGGGCAAATCTATCTATGGCTACACCTTC
CASSLGTGGKSIYGYTF